Listed below are T cell receptor beta chains from one sample, sequenced in a study of beta chain features in type 1 diabetes. Generated by immunoSEQ multiplex PCR, the TCRdb table keeps only in-frame clones and is missing some. The sample yields 400,000 to 500,000 clones, around 13% seen once. Sequencing was performed on naive CD4+ T cells from blood. The receptors were sampled from a man aged 25 to 45 in good health. Each CDR3 is given with its conserved first and last residue. The D gene is left open where the match is weak. Rows may omit the clone size; those that give it use once, few, many or a size class.

TRBV7-2,NA,NA,TRBJ2-3,14,CASSARLGSDTQYF,TGTGCCAGCAGCGCCCGGTTGGGTTCAGATACGCAGTATTTT
TRBV9,NA,TRBD2,TRBJ2-3,15,CASSPRGGPTDTQYF,TGTGCCAGCAGCCCACGGGGGGGCCCCACAGATACGCAGTATTTT
TRBV10-3,NA,TRBD2,TRBJ2-1,16,CAISVLAGGTPNEQFF,TGTGCCATCAGTGTCCTAGCGGGAGGCACACCCAATGAGCAGTTCTTC
TRBV7-9,few,NA,TRBJ1-2,15,CASSLVAGSDYGYTF,TGTGCCAGCAGCTTAGTCGCAGGGAGTGACTATGGCTACACCTTC
TRBV14,many,NA,TRBJ2-1,12,CASSQATREQFF,TGTGCCAGCAGCCAAGCGACTAGGGAACAGTTCTTC
TRBV30,many,TRBD2,TRBJ2-1,15,CAWKKSGSSYNEQFF,TGTGCCTGGAAAAAGAGCGGGAGCTCCTACAATGAGCAGTTCTTC
TRBV4-3,NA,NA,TRBJ2-4,17,CASSQVGFPGPGNIQYF,TGCGCCAGCAGCCAAGTCGGGTTTCCGGGCCCTGGAAACATTCAGTACTTC
TRBV18,NA,TRBD1,TRBJ1-2,15,CASSSGTGRPGGYTF,TGTGCCAGCTCATCCGGGACAGGTCGCCCTGGGGGCTACACCTTC
TRBV7-2,few,TRBD1,TRBJ2-4,17,CASSLAGTGVTKNIQYF,TGTGCCAGCAGCTTAGCCGGGACAGGGGTCACCAAAAACATTCAGTACTTC
TRBV28,NA,NA,TRBJ1-5,13,CASSLKIPVAQHF,TGTGCCAGCAGTCTGAAGATCCCAGTGGCCCAGCATTTT
TRBV7-9,NA,TRBD1,TRBJ1-1,14,CASSPGTGDTEAFF,TGTGCCAGCAGCCCCGGGACAGGGGACACTGAAGCTTTCTTT
TRBV2,NA,NA,TRBJ2-1,15,CASSEILAAGDEQFF,TGTGCCAGCAGCGAAATACTAGCAGCCGGCGATGAGCAGTTCTTC
TRBV7-2,NA,NA,TRBJ1-3,15,CASSSNPAGGNTIYF,TGTGCCAGCAGCTCTAACCCCGCGGGGGGGAACACCATATATTTT
TRBV7-9,NA,NA,TRBJ2-5,14,CASSFGWGQETQYF,TGTGCCAGCAGCTTCGGTTGGGGGCAAGAGACCCAGTACTTC
TRBV6-6,few,TRBD2,TRBJ2-1,13,CASRPGTSGRVFF,TGTGCCAGCAGACCCGGGACTAGCGGGAGGGTGTTCTTC
TRBV9,few,NA,TRBJ1-1,14,CASSVGPQNTEAFF,TGTGCCAGCAGCGTAGGGCCGCAGAACACTGAAGCTTTCTTT
TRBV25-1,few,NA,TRBJ1-3,14,CASSEAGSGNTIYF,TGTGCCAGCAGTGAAGCGGGCTCTGGAAACACCATATATTTT
TRBV4-1,NA,NA,TRBJ2-1,13,CASSQDRINEQFF,TGCGCCAGCAGCCAAGATAGAATCAATGAGCAGTTCTTC
TRBV29-1,NA,TRBD1,TRBJ1-2,15,CSVMGQGGSNYGYTF,TGCAGCGTCATGGGACAGGGGGGTTCAAACTATGGCTACACCTTC
TRBV2,few,NA,TRBJ1-2,12,CASREAGRGYTF,TGTGCCAGCAGGGAAGCAGGACGTGGCTACACCTTC
TRBV7-3,few,NA,TRBJ2-2,14,CASSLTQYTGELFF,TGTGCCAGCAGCTTAACCCAGTACACCGGGGAGCTGTTTTTT
TRBV4-3,NA,NA,TRBJ2-1,16,CASSQGGTLTYNEQFF,TGCGCCAGCAGCCAAGGCGGTACATTGACCTACAATGAGCAGTTCTTC
TRBV5-6,NA,NA,TRBJ2-5,14,CASSFGAYQETQYF,TGTGCCAGCAGCTTCGGAGCGTACCAAGAGACCCAGTACTTC
TRBV9,NA,TRBD2,TRBJ2-5,16,CASSSRLATGQETQYF,TGTGCCAGCAGCTCACGACTAGCTACGGGGCAAGAGACCCAGTACTTC
TRBV6-5,NA,NA,TRBJ2-3,16,CASSYIASGARDTQYF,TGTGCCAGCAGTTATATCGCCTCGGGGGCGAGGGATACGCAGTATTTT
TRBV19,few,NA,TRBJ2-2,15,CASRRTPSNTGELFF,TGTGCCAGTAGGAGGACACCGTCGAACACCGGGGAGCTGTTTTTT
TRBV18,few,TRBD1,TRBJ1-1,17,CASSPPMRGREYTEAFF,TGTGCCAGCTCACCACCGATGAGGGGGCGCGAGTACACTGAAGCTTTCTTT